These 5 T cell receptor beta chains share one sample of origin, sequenced in a study of blood T cells in healthy people across ages. A sample-barcoded 5' primer and a J-beta primer mix were used in a second PCR of about 7 to 11 cycles. TCRdb redid the calling of the 5' RACE reads with MiXCR, one entry per CDR3 protein. The data contain some 1.5 million distinct CDR3 sequences, 28% of them singletons. The sample comprised blood. All receptors derive from a woman aged 25 to 39 in good health.

The rearrangement uses TRBV5-1 and TRBJ2-4, with 8 bases lining up with TRBD1. The assigned J gene may be wrong: the sequence end matches TRBJ2-7 better. The CDR3 spans 17 residues. CDR1 is SGHRS, CDR2 YFSETQ, per germline. The CDR3 nucleotides read TGCGCCAGCAGCTTGGTTCTTACCGGGACAGGCAACTACGAGCAGTACTTC. Protein sequence: CASSLVLTGTGNYEQYF.

In regard to this clonotype: This may stem from a read error, because a much larger clone lies one nucleotide away. The chain recombines TRBV14 with TRBJ2-3, with D uncertain. There are 15 residues in the CDR3. The germline gives CDR1 SGHDN, CDR2 FVKESK. V lost 1 base, J lost 4 bases, and 12 bases lay in between. In DNA, the CDR3 is TGTGCCAGCAGCCAAGGGACCACAGTTTCAGATACGCAGTATTTT. Encoded protein: CASSQGTTVSDTQYF.

The rearrangement links TRBV4-1 to TRBJ2-1; 7 positions agree with TRBD1. V shed 1 base and J 8 bases; nucleotides not matched to a gene: 5. Looked up from germline, CDR1 is MGHRA and CDR2 is YSYEKL. CDR3 length: 14 residues. The CDR3 spells CASSQGQGDDEQFF. The CDR3 bases are TGCGCCAGCAGCCAAGGACAGGGTGACGATGAGCAGTTCTTC.

This clonotype was seen repeatedly, ten times or more. The V and J genes are TRBV20-1 and TRBJ2-5; perhaps TRBD1 as D (6 bases). Germline CDR1 and CDR2: DFQATT and SNEGSKA (reference sequence). This CDR3 is 12 amino acids long. V gave up 6 bases and J gave up 2 bases, with 10 bases separating them. CDR3 DNA sequence: TGCAGTGCGAGACAGGTTCAAGAGACCCAGTACTTC. This sequence encodes CSARQVQETQYF.

This clonotype was seen a few times. This chain uses TRBV19 with TRBJ2-3; D is ambiguous. The CDR3 length is 14 residues. CDR1 is LNHDA, CDR2 SQIVND, per germline (reference sequence). The V and J ends lost 6 bases and 0 bases respectively, with 10 bases between them. The CDR3 DNA reads TGTGCCAGTAGGGTGGCAGGTAGCACAGATACGCAGTATTTT. Translating gives CASRVAGSTDTQYF.